A selection of T cell receptor beta chains follows, all from one sample in a study of blood T cell repertoires in COVID-19. Sequencing was performed with immunoSEQ multiplex PCR; in TCRdb, only in-frame clones are kept and a portion is missing. The data show 35,000 to 40,000 clones, roughly 80% seen once. Sequencing input: peripheral blood. All receptors come from a man in his sixties with COVID-19, enrolled during active disease. Both conserved end residues are part of each CDR3. D genes are given only for firm matches. The size field is filled for only some rows; it gives once, few, many or a size class.

size	D	V	J	DNA	CDR3
-	-	TRBV27	TRBJ2-5	TGTGCCAGCAGTTTATATCGAGGGCAGCAAGAGACCCAGTACTTC	CASSLYRGQQETQYF
-	-	TRBV9	TRBJ1-1	TGTGCCAGCAGCGTCCGGGTGAACACTGAAGCTTTCTTT	CASSVRVNTEAFF
-	-	TRBV20-1	TRBJ1-1	TGCAGGGTCAGGGGGAACACTGAAGCTTTCTTT	CRVRGNTEAFF
-	-	TRBV5-1	TRBJ1-2	TGCGCCAGCAGCTCCGGAACAGGGCCCGGCTATGGCTACACCTTC	CASSSGTGPGYGYTF
-	TRBD2	TRBV7-2	TRBJ2-7	TGTGCCAGCAGCCTTCGGACTAGCGGCTACGAGCAGTACTTC	CASSLRTSGYEQYF
-	-	TRBV19	TRBJ2-5	TGTGCCAGTAGTACTGATGGGGGCTGGGAGACCCAGTACTTC	CASSTDGGWETQYF
once	-	TRBV6-2/TRBV6-3	TRBJ1-5	TGTGCCAGCAGTGGACTGGTGAGCAATCAGCCCCAGCATTTT	CASSGLVSNQPQHF
-	-	TRBV30	TRBJ2-5	TGTGCCTGGAGTACACAGGTGGAGACCCAGTACTTC	CAWSTQVETQYF
-	-	TRBV6-1	TRBJ1-5	TGTGCCAGCAGTGACGGCAGGGCCAATCAGCCCCAGCATTTT	CASSDGRANQPQHF
once	-	TRBV28	TRBJ2-1	TGTGCCAGCAGGTCGACTATTAATGAGCAGTTCTTC	CASRSTINEQFF
-	-	TRBV21-1	TRBJ1-1	TGTGCCAGCAGCAAAGTACGGTGTCCTGAGACTGAAGCTTTCTTT	CASSKVRCPETEAFF
-	TRBD1	TRBV6-1	TRBJ1-2	TGTGCCAGCAGTGAAGGGAGGGGGCGCAACTATGGCTACACCTTC	CASSEGRGRNYGYTF
-	-	TRBV28	TRBJ1-1	TGTGCCACCCTCAGGGCCTTGGGCCTAATGAACACTGAAGCTTTCTTT	CATLRALGLMNTEAFF
medium-sized	-	TRBV23-1	TRBJ1-5	TGCGCCAGCAGTCATGGGGCGGACAATCAGCCCCAGCATTTT	CASSHGADNQPQHF
-	TRBD1	TRBV12-5	TRBJ1-3	TGTGCTAGTGGTTTGACAGGGGGCGCGGGTCACACCATATATTTT	CASGLTGGAGHTIYF
-	-	TRBV30	TRBJ1-6	TGTGCCTGGAGCGAGCAGGTTTCACCCCTCCACTTT	CAWSEQVSPLHF
-	TRBD2	TRBV6-5	TRBJ2-3	TGTGCCAGCAGTTACTCGCTCGGGAGGCCAGATACGCAGTATTTT	CASSYSLGRPDTQYF
-	TRBD1	TRBV27	TRBJ2-7	TGTGCCAGCAGCCGTCCGGGACAGGGGGCGCGGGAGCAGTACTTC	CASSRPGQGAREQYF
-	TRBD2	TRBV4-2	TRBJ2-1	TGTGCCAGCAGCCAAGTAACCAGCGGGGTTAGTAATGAGCAGTTCTTC	CASSQVTSGVSNEQFF
-	TRBD1	TRBV5-4	TRBJ1-2	TGTGCCAGCAGCTGGACAGGGTCAAGAGGCTACACCTTC	CASSWTGSRGYTF
-	TRBD1	TRBV18	TRBJ1-2	TGTGCCAGCTCACCAGGGACAGCCTATGGCTACACCTTC	CASSPGTAYGYTF
-	-	TRBV7-8	TRBJ1-5	TGTGCCAGCAGCATGACAGATTATCAGCCCCAGCATTTT	CASSMTDYQPQHF
once	-	TRBV6-2/TRBV6-3	TRBJ1-5	TGTGCCAGCAGTTACGCCGGACAGTTAGACAATCAGCCCCAGCATTTT	CASSYAGQLDNQPQHF
-	-	TRBV18	TRBJ1-5	TGTGCCAGCTCAATTAACCAGGGCCAGCCCCAGCATTTT	CASSINQGQPQHF
-	-	TRBV4-1	TRBJ2-7	TGCGCCAGCAGCCTGGAACAGAACTACGAGCAGTACTTC	CASSLEQNYEQYF
few	-	TRBV6-2/TRBV6-3	TRBJ1-2	TGTGCCAGCAGTACCTGGGAGACAGGAGCAAACTATGGCTACACCTTC	CASSTWETGANYGYTF
-	TRBD2	TRBV5-1	TRBJ2-1	TGCGCCAGCAGCCCAGGACTAGCTCCTATAAGTAATGAGCAGTTCTTC	CASSPGLAPISNEQFF
-	-	TRBV4-1	TRBJ1-6	TGCGCCAGCAGCCAAGATTGGGGCAATTCACCCCTCCACTTT	CASSQDWGNSPLHF
-	-	TRBV7-2	TRBJ1-3	TGTGCCAGCAGCAAGGACTCGCGGACCATATATTTT	CASSKDSRTIYF
-	-	TRBV20-1	TRBJ2-1	TGCAGTGCTAGAGATCGCAATGAGCAGTTCTTC	CSARDRNEQFF
-	-	TRBV28	TRBJ2-7	TGTGCCAGCAGTTCGACAGTTCCGGACGAGCAGTACTTC	CASSSTVPDEQYF
-	TRBD1	TRBV15	TRBJ2-5	TGTGCCACCAGCAGAACAGGGGGCGCTGGGGACGAGACCCAGTACTTC	CATSRTGGAGDETQYF
-	TRBD1	TRBV5-1	TRBJ2-7	TGCGCCAGCAGCGGAACAGGGGGTCTGTACGAGCAGTACTTC	CASSGTGGLYEQYF
-	TRBD1	TRBV10-3	TRBJ1-2	TGTGCCATCAGTGAACGACAGGGGGCTGAGGACCTCTATGGCTACACCTTC	CAISERQGAEDLYGYTF
-	TRBD1	TRBV5-1	TRBJ1-2	TGCGCCAGCAGCTTGGATCCGACAGGGAACTATGGCTACACCTTC	CASSLDPTGNYGYTF